These T cell receptor beta chains were read from a single sample in a study. TCRdb redid the calling of the RT-PCR reads with MiXCR, one entry per CDR3 protein. The table lists about 700,000 distinct CDR3 sequences, 14% of them singletons. Sequenced sample: memory CD4+ T cells from blood. Source of these receptors: a female donor in good health, serving as a healthy control. Each CDR3 is given with its conserved first and last residue. The D gene is left open where the match is weak. For some rows the clone size is stated as once, few or many, or as a class when expanded; others skip it.

d_gene,abundance,v_gene,j_gene,CDR3aa,CDR3nt
NA,NA,TRBV5-1,TRBJ1-1,CASSLVSRPGNTEAFF,TGCGCCAGCAGCTTGGTCTCGCGTCCGGGCAACACTGAAGCTTTCTTT
NA,NA,TRBV20-1,TRBJ2-7,CSAKWTESYEQYF,TGCAGTGCTAAATGGACAGAATCCTACGAGCAGTACTTC
TRBD2,NA,TRBV28,TRBJ2-1,CASSGSLAASYNEQFF,TGTGCCAGCAGTGGTTCACTAGCGGCCTCCTACAATGAGCAGTTCTTC
NA,many,TRBV12-3/TRBV12-4,TRBJ2-3,CASSNRSPGWGDTQYF,TGTGCCAGCAGCAACAGGAGCCCGGGCTGGGGAGATACGCAGTATTTT
NA,few,TRBV5-4,TRBJ1-1,CASSSETRTTEAFF,TGTGCCAGCAGCTCGGAGACCCGAACAACTGAAGCTTTCTTT
NA,few,TRBV7-2,TRBJ1-2,CASSLTGSWGYTF,TGTGCCAGCAGCCTAACAGGGTCTTGGGGCTACACCTTC
NA,NA,TRBV10-1,TRBJ1-1,CASSEYSGAEAFF,TGCGCCAGCAGTGAGTACAGCGGGGCTGAAGCTTTCTTT
TRBD1,NA,TRBV24-1,TRBJ2-2,CATRPQGASGELFF,TGTGCCACCAGGCCACAGGGGGCCTCCGGGGAGCTGTTTTTT
NA,many,TRBV15,TRBJ2-3,CATSGNTGTDTQYF,TGTGCCACCTCGGGAAACACGGGTACAGATACGCAGTATTTT
NA,few,TRBV5-6,TRBJ1-2,CASSLNRNYGYTF,TGTGCCAGCAGCTTGAATAGGAACTATGGCTACACCTTC
TRBD2,many,TRBV29-1,TRBJ2-1,CSVAGRAGRDEQFF,TGCAGCGTCGCCGGGAGGGCCGGACGAGATGAGCAGTTCTTC
TRBD1,few,TRBV5-1,TRBJ1-1,CASSLDFGTGGRAFF,TGCGCCAGCAGCTTGGACTTCGGGACAGGGGGTCGGGCTTTCTTT
NA,few,TRBV5-1,TRBJ2-5,CASSLDRGFVEETQYF,TGCGCCAGCAGCTTGGATCGTGGGTTCGTAGAAGAGACCCAGTACTTC
NA,NA,TRBV10-3,TRBJ1-1,CAISSQSNTEAFF,TGTGCCATCAGTTCACAGTCGAACACTGAAGCTTTCTTT
TRBD2,few,TRBV20-1,TRBJ2-7,CSARGVLNEQYF,TGCAGTGCCCGGGGGGTTCTAAACGAGCAGTACTTC
TRBD1,NA,TRBV20-1,TRBJ2-7,CSAEGQGAWEQYF,TGCAGTGCTGAGGGACAGGGGGCTTGGGAGCAGTACTTC
TRBD1,few,TRBV3-1,TRBJ2-1,CASSPRDRITNEQFF,TGTGCCAGCAGCCCCCGGGACAGAATAACCAATGAGCAGTTCTTC
NA,few,TRBV20-1,TRBJ2-5,CSAPELGPQETQYF,TGCAGTGCTCCCGAGTTAGGCCCCCAAGAGACCCAGTACTTC
TRBD1,few,TRBV25-1,TRBJ1-6,CASRAETGSRSPLHF,TGTGCCAGCAGGGCGGAGACAGGGTCGCGTTCACCCCTCCACTTT
NA,NA,TRBV19,TRBJ2-7,CASSIGGILHYEQYF,TGTGCCAGTAGTATTGGAGGGATCCTTCACTACGAGCAGTACTTC
NA,NA,TRBV18,TRBJ2-7,CASSLRDDLEQYF,TGTGCCAGCTCACTTCGGGACGATCTCGAGCAGTACTTC
NA,few,TRBV9,TRBJ2-2,CASSVQSYNTGELFF,TGTGCCAGCAGCGTTCAGAGTTACAACACCGGGGAGCTGTTTTTT
TRBD1,many,TRBV5-5,TRBJ1-2,CASSLVGQGADGYTF,TGTGCCAGCAGCTTGGTGGGACAGGGGGCTGATGGCTACACCTTC
TRBD2,NA,TRBV5-1,TRBJ2-3,CASSSGLAGGPRDTDTQYF,TGCGCCAGCAGCTCGGGACTAGCGGGAGGGCCTCGGGACACAGATACGCAGTATTTT
NA,few,TRBV20-1,TRBJ2-1,CSAPPGPSYNEQFF,TGCAGTGCACCACCGGGCCCCTCCTACAATGAGCAGTTCTTC
TRBD1,few,TRBV4-2,TRBJ2-1,CASSQGEGARNEQFF,TGTGCCAGCAGCCAAGGAGAGGGGGCTCGGAATGAGCAGTTCTTC
NA,few,TRBV20-1,TRBJ1-2,CSATTAYGYTF,TGCAGTGCTACGACAGCGTATGGCTACACCTTC
NA,few,TRBV12-3/TRBV12-4,TRBJ1-1,CASNQGSLNTEAFF,TGTGCCAGCAATCAGGGGAGTCTGAACACTGAAGCTTTCTTT
TRBD1,NA,TRBV29-1,TRBJ1-2,CSVGEGATDGYTF,TGCAGCGTTGGGGAGGGGGCTACGGATGGCTACACCTTC
NA,NA,TRBV6-6,TRBJ1-3,CASSRLDSGNTIYF,TGTGCCAGCAGTAGGTTGGACTCTGGAAACACCATATATTTT
TRBD1,few,TRBV5-1,TRBJ1-1,CASSLGGQGGWLTEAFF,TGCGCCAGCAGCTTGGGCGGACAGGGTGGGTGGCTCACTGAAGCTTTCTTT
NA,NA,TRBV5-6,TRBJ2-3,CASSLAADLGTDTQYF,TGTGCCAGCAGCTTGGCCGCGGATTTGGGAACAGATACGCAGTATTTT
TRBD1,few,TRBV27,TRBJ1-4,CASSPHLQGAGEKLFF,TGTGCCAGCAGTCCACACTTACAGGGGGCCGGAGAAAAACTGTTTTTT
TRBD1,NA,TRBV12-3/TRBV12-4,TRBJ1-1,CASSLEVLSQGVGAFF,TGTGCCAGCAGTTTAGAGGTGTTGTCTCAGGGGGTGGGAGCTTTCTTT
NA,few,TRBV7-2,TRBJ1-2,CASSSRVEQLQFYGYTF,TGTGCCAGCAGCTCAAGGGTAGAACAGCTTCAATTCTATGGCTACACCTTC
TRBD1,few,TRBV10-3,TRBJ2-3,CAIIAGTGGTDTQYF,TGTGCCATCATCGCCGGGACAGGGGGTACAGATACGCAGTATTTT
TRBD2,few,TRBV11-2,TRBJ2-7,CASSWTSGSDEQYF,TGTGCCAGCAGCTGGACTAGCGGGAGCGACGAGCAGTACTTC
TRBD2,few,TRBV7-2,TRBJ2-2,CASSLGASGATGELFF,TGTGCCAGCAGCTTAGGTGCTAGCGGGGCCACCGGGGAGCTGTTTTTT
NA,NA,TRBV18,TRBJ2-7,CASSPTGLWTEQYF,TGTGCCAGCTCACCTACAGGGCTTTGGACCGAGCAGTACTTC
NA,few,TRBV28,TRBJ1-2,CASSSTGQFLYGYTF,TGTGCCAGCAGTTCGACAGGACAGTTCCTCTATGGCTACACCTTC
TRBD2,many,TRBV6-5,TRBJ2-7,CASSPSGNSYEQYF,TGTGCCAGCAGTCCTAGCGGGAACTCCTACGAGCAGTACTTC
TRBD1,NA,TRBV5-6,TRBJ1-1,CASSWTGTGEIEAFF,TGTGCCAGCAGCTGGACCGGGACAGGGGAAATTGAAGCTTTCTTT
NA,few,TRBV12-3/TRBV12-4,TRBJ1-2,CASKLGPLGYTF,TGTGCCAGCAAACTGGGACCACTTGGCTACACCTTC
NA,many,TRBV12-3/TRBV12-4,TRBJ2-3,CASRFGDTQYF,TGTGCCAGCAGGTTCGGAGATACGCAGTATTTT
TRBD1,NA,TRBV27,TRBJ2-6,CASSPGQGLGANVLTF,TGTGCCAGCAGTCCAGGACAGGGGTTAGGGGCCAACGTCCTGACTTTC